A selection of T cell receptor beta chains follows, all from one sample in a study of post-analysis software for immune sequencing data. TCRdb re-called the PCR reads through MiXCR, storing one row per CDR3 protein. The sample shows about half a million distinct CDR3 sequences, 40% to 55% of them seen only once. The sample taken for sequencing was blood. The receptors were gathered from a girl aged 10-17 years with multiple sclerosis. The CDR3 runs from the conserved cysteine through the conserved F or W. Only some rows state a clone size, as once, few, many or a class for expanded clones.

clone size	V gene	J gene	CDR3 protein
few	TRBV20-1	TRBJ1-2	CSARMSRLGHNYGYTF
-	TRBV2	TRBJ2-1	CASRGLVREQFF
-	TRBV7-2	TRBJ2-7	CASSYSGNYEQYF
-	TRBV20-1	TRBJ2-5	CRAKGAETQYF
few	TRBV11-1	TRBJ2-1	CASSLLGTRGYEQFF
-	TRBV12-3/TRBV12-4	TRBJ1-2	CASSPHTGSYGYTF
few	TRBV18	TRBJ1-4	CASSPPAGGNEKLFF
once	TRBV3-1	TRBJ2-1	CASCGAGGWNEQFF
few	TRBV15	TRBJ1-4	CATSSLSQSLFF
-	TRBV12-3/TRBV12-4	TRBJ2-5	CASSPLRWGQETQYF
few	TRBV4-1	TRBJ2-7	CASSQDSSGGYEQYF
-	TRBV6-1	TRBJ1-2	CASSELRVPYGYTF
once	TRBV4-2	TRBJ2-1	CASSQATYKYNEQFF
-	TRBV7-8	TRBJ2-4	CASSLVRAGAKNIQYF
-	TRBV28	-	CASSLSAGRTYEQYF
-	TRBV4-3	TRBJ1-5	CASSPGEPRHF
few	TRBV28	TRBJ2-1	CASSQAGALNNEQFF
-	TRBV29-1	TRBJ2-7	CSVSLNYEQYF
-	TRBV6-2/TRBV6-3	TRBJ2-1	CASSPSSGRLRSEQFF
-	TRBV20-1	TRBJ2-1	CSACPDSSYNGQFF
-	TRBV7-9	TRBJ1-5	CASSLESGNQPQHF
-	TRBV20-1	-	CSARKRETEQYF
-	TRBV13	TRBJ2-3	CASSLLGGTSDTQYF
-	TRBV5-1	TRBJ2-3	CASSPMLGQGQDTQYF
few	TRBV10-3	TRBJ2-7	CAITRTRETYEQYF
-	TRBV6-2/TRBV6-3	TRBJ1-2	CASLHRGGQRTGYTF
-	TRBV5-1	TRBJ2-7	CASSSIGTGSYEQYF
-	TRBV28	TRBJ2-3	CASKSGGTDTQYF
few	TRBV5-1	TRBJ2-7	CASSPRLEGGEQYF
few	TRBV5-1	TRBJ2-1	CASLISPTGEVYNEQFF
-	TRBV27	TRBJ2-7	CASTGGGDSGTVYEQYF
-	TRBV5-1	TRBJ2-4	CASSYDSPKNIQYF
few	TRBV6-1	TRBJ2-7	CASSEMIGTGVEQYF
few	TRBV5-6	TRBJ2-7	CASSLGGQFEQYF
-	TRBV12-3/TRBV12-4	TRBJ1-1	CASSAPTVTEAFF
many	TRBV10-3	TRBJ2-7	CATQAGALTVYEQYF
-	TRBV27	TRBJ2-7	CASSRTGGNEQYF